These T cell receptor beta chains were read from a single sample in a study of T-cell reconstitution after alpha-beta-depleted transplantation in children. TCRdb processed the PCR reads anew with MiXCR; each CDR3 protein has one entry. The sample records around 300,000 distinct CDR3 sequences, around 10% being singletons. The sequencing here drew on peripheral blood, taken 180 days after TCRalphabeta/CD19-depleted stem cell transplant. Every receptor here comes from a male patient between 2 and 15 years old who had a stem cell transplant for chronic granulomatous disease, so the T cells may come from the graft donor. The CDR3 runs from the conserved cysteine through the conserved F or W.

CDR3 length,V gene,CDR3 protein
13,TRBV29-1,CSVSRVNQETQYF
18,TRBV27,CASSRPAGRPSSVKGSFF
15,TRBV28,CASSPVPSSYNEQFF
16,TRBV7-2,CASSLIRGSNTGELFF
14,TRBV7-2,CASTLGGQGYGYTF
15,TRBV12-3/TRBV12-4,CASSFPDRGGYEQYF
13,TRBV30,CAWSGTGGYEQFF
14,TRBV5-4,CASSLELASNEQFF
16,TRBV5-4,CASSTDRGRGTDTQYF
17,TRBV6-1,CASSEFGGGTPTDTQYF
14,TRBV7-9,CASRKGSSSYEQYF
14,TRBV7-8,CASRTRTSTYEQYF
14,TRBV12-3/TRBV12-4,CASSYNGPTNTIYF
14,TRBV20-1,CSARLAGETDTQYF
16,TRBV5-1,CASSLVRASQIYEQYF
15,TRBV20-1,CSAKRGGGAKNIQYF
16,TRBV12-3/TRBV12-4,CASSYRPGGAGTEAFF
14,TRBV3-1,CASSRTSGRARQYF
16,TRBV7-2,CASSLNGGGSYNEQFF
12,TRBV29-1,CSPRRVGGEQFF
15,TRBV28,CATATSGEWGGTQYF
15,TRBV18,CASSQGTSGGYEQYF
15,TRBV12-3/TRBV12-4,CASSAGGPFSDTQYF
15,TRBV4-1,CASSPQTVTNYGYTF
14,TRBV7-6,CASSLTGPSYEQYF
14,TRBV19,CASTGPPMNYGYTF
14,TRBV12-3/TRBV12-4,CASTLTGFGGELFF
14,TRBV20-1,CSASSGTYTGELFF
15,TRBV29-1,CSVALPQGKQETQYF
16,TRBV12-3/TRBV12-4,CASNPYPVGGTGELFF
15,TRBV5-6,CASSLRAGNNQPQHF
13,TRBV12-3/TRBV12-4,CASSTGFSYEQYF
17,TRBV12-3/TRBV12-4,CASSYSLAGDATGELFF
14,TRBV15,CATSGGGSYNEQFF
17,TRBV7-9,CASSFVSGKINTGELFF
18,TRBV28,CASSLLITRDGDPYEQYF
17,TRBV7-2,CASSSHTVQSSYNEQFF
14,TRBV5-4,CASSFGLEQETQYF
13,TRBV7-3,CASSSAQDNEQFF
15,TRBV20-1,CSARDLSGGAYEQYF
18,TRBV11-1,CASSLRDRLAGVGETQYF
13,TRBV5-1,CASSLADLYEQYF
15,TRBV28,CASSPDRASRDEQYF
16,TRBV3-1,CASSHRMWTTGNEQFF
14,TRBV29-1,CSVKVGGKTDTQYF
16,TRBV6-5,CASSYGDRGGNQPQHF
14,TRBV14,CASSTGPNTGELFF
17,TRBV27,CASSLSWGYRNFHEQYF
14,TRBV20-1,CSALRQGAGNTIYF
19,TRBV11-2,CASSFQPSIAGGYTDTQYF
13,TRBV2,CASSVGTREKLFF
14,TRBV5-1,CASSLSGGFDEQFF
14,TRBV12-3/TRBV12-4,CASADPGPPDIQYF
19,TRBV6-5,CASSYSRPRQGARNQPQHF